This TCR beta chain was captured by sequencing in a study of blood T cells in healthy people across ages (dated by TCRdb to 2015 to 2017). With regard to the full study: Template switching captured roughly one uniquely barcoded TCR beta cDNA molecule per two T cells in model experiments. Using the same blood draw, the study looked at two additional independent replicas of 1 million unique cDNA reads for two donors, one aged 18 to 30 and the other aged 80 or older. Using deep sequencing normalized with unique cDNA molecular identifiers, the study measured how TCR beta repertoire diversity changes with age. Four age groups were formed from the donors: young (average 16 years), middle-aged (around 41), aged (62) and long-lived (82). To avoid experimental bias, donors of different ages were distributed randomly across sequencing lanes. General findings and caveats noted by the study authors: Bulk unsorted PBMC profiling prevented conclusive comparison of naive and antigen-experienced compartments. Compared with the aged group, the long-lived group had more naive CD4+ T cells, fewer expanded clones and increased TCR diversity, suggesting age selection. The CMV infection status of donors was not known, potentially confounding age-related changes in expanded clonotypes. As age increased, observed TCR beta diversity per million T cells dropped in a roughly linear way, and a significant reduction was already evident by age roughly 40. Total diversity estimates from one million sequenced T cells were considered lower bounds and underestimates. The percentage of naive T cells measured by flow cytometry correlated strongly with observed TCR beta diversity.

Inclusive of the bounding cysteine and phenylalanine, the CDR3 is 12 residues long. Of the read, only the CDR3 DNA is kept; its 36 bases are in frame from base 1. V and J are trimmed by 5 bases and 15 bases, and the gene matches miss 11 bases of the junction. As regards this clonotype: Its cognate antigen has yet to be identified. Per-nucleotide qualities are absent, and no much larger clonotype sits a single base away.

The donors were 40 or so Caucasian individuals from Russia, aged roughly 6 to 100 years, who were systemically healthy. Each donor gave ten milliliters of peripheral blood, collected into EDTA-treated Vacutainer tubes. PBMCs were isolated by Ficoll-Paque density-gradient centrifugation, with at least 6 million obtained per sample. Trizol reagent was used to extract total RNA from the PBMCs, yielding at least 5 micrograms per sample. For every donor, flow cytometry on a PBMC aliquot measured the percentage of naive CD45RAhigh/CD27high T cells. Receptor amplification or capture employed 5' RACE. Instrument used: Illumina HiSeq 2500. A second roughly 6 to 12 cycle PCR used a sample-barcoded 5' primer and a J-beta primer mix. A unique molecular identifier was introduced onto each TCR beta cDNA molecule by a template-switch 5' adaptor carrying 12 random nucleotides. At least 3 million CDR3-containing paired-end reads were obtained from each sample. All of the RNA was converted into first-strand cDNA using the Mint cDNA synthesis kit, with a TRBC-specific oligonucleotide serving as the primer. After uracil-DNA glycosylase treatment, a first 18-cycle PCR used universal primers M1SS and BC2_uni_R on all cDNA. Under the source paper's analysis protocol: Normalization of each sample was performed by random selection of 1 million high-quality reads, each carrying a distinct molecular identifier. Reads sharing molecular identifiers were discarded rather than binned into consensus sequences. MiTCR, set to a Q25 quality threshold and the strictest error-elimination algorithm, was used for CDR3 identification, clonotype clustering and error correction. Lower-bound total TCR beta diversity was estimated with a nonparametric unseen species model using Euler transformation. In TCRdb, the public reads were trimmed at Q25 with fastp and aligned with MiXCR, with productive beta chains retained. Rows are unified per CDR3 protein, each entry keeping the most common DNA and genes. V and J calls and clone size were set by TCRdb, not the authors. The sample table contains roughly 900,000 distinct CDR3 sequences; only one count was recorded for 25% to 35% of them. The top ten clones comprise roughly a sixth of the sample.

The sequence derives from a woman older than 75 in good health. Recombination linked TRBV12-3 or TRBV12-4 to TRBJ2-3; 7 central nucleotides agree with TRBD1. Sequenced input: blood. Here is the DNA: TGTGCCAGCAGTGGGACAGTCGGTACGGAATATTTT. This is translated as CASSGTVGTEYF.